This T cell receptor beta chain emerged from a study of blood T cell repertoires in COVID-19. As for the study in general: Italy, Spain and the United States were the sources of the convalescent and acute COVID-19 samples. T cells, B-cell-depleted T cells, or PBMCs provided the cDNA or gDNA that served as material.

The ends lost 1 base at V and 3 bases at J; junction bases unmatched: 6. Per germline, CDR1 SGHTA and CDR2 FQGNSA. This CDR3 comprises 17 residues. Authors' methods: Nucleated cell number was recorded as an estimate derived from reference gene primer amplification. Profiling relied on immunoSEQ multiplex PCR, and the TCRdb table lists in-frame clones only, not all of them. The D gene and trimming were derived from the DNA, and the V and J assignments and clone size from that table. The sample records roughly 150,000 clones, over 70% being singletons. The sequenced sample consisted of peripheral blood. The clonotype was recovered from a woman aged 70-85 years who had recovered from COVID-19. The chain couples TRBV7-2 to TRBJ2-1, with 10 nucleotides matching TRBD1. This CDR3 reads CASSLGQDRGYYNEQFF. CDR3 in DNA: TGTGCCAGCAGCTTAGGACAGGACAGGGGGTACTACAATGAGCAGTTCTTC.